This TCR beta chain was obtained from a study of cytomegalovirus exposure and HLA in healthy donors (dated by TCRdb to about 2017). About the full investigation: According to an earlier analysis of 587 of the donors, roughly 180 million T cells yielded 120 million or so unique TCR beta sequences and approximately 280 Gb of sequence data. The number of donors typed differed by locus, with about 629-630 for A, B, C, DRB1 and DQB1, about 500 for DQA1, 600 to 610 for DPA1, and about 450 for DPB1. To predict cytomegalovirus infection status, the study combined high-throughput TCR immunosequencing, statistical association of individual TCRs with disease status, and machine learning. The study was designed to test whether signatures of past pathogen exposure could be identified by cataloging public T cell receptors. Because of strong linkage in the cohort, roughly five DR-DQ haplotypes were treated as single units for association and clustering. Donor age, sex, ethnicity and CMV serostatus were collected together with the repertoire data. The later analysis used no new phenotypic data to find candidate immune exposures, relying instead on TCR beta sequences and their occurrence across donors. In an earlier analysis of more than 550 of the donors, high-throughput TCR beta sequencing was used to judge whether each TCR beta V gene segment behaved as functional or pseudogenic. To study patterns of TCR occurrence, a later analysis re-analyzed previously published TCR beta repertoires from 550 to 800 donors and added high-resolution HLA genotyping. HLA typing included class I and class II loci at four-digit resolution. The T cell repertoires of 550 to 850 subjects were profiled by immunosequencing and related to cytomegalovirus serostatus. Besides the first cohort of 666 subjects, a separate validation cohort made up of some 110 different subjects was used. Of the 300 to 450 genotyped donors, over 80% were placed in the genetic ancestry cluster associated with self-reported Caucasian donors. Among some 400 genotyped donors of the cohort, an average of roughly 230,000 unique TCR beta nucleotide sequences was sequenced per donor, of which roughly 17% were non-productive. Roughly 300 gigabases of sequencing data and approximately 85 million unique TCR sequences were included in an early release covering roughly 700 HLA-typed donors. A later genetic analysis took genome-wide SNP genotypes for 398 of the 666 donors and used that subset as a discovery cohort. All discovery cohort repertoires had been generated using a single sequencing platform.

The CDR3 numbers 21 residues from cysteine through phenylalanine. The entry retains the CDR3 DNA only, 63 bases that are in frame from base 1. Trimming costs V 10 bases and J 0 bases, and their ends lie 37 bases apart. In the germline V gene, CDR1 corresponds to MGHRA and CDR2 to YSYEKL. Receptor amplification or capture employed the immunoSEQ multiplex PCR assay. A mixture of 60 forward primers for TCR Vbeta segments and 13 reverse primers for TCR Jbeta segments was used in the multiplex PCR. Amplification of the CDR3 region of rearranged TCR beta genes was performed with a multiplex PCR assay on genomic DNA. On the Illumina HiSeq System, the amplified TCR beta libraries were sequenced as 87-base-pair reads. From the authors' description of their analysis: A later analysis counted about 82 million unique TCR beta chains across the 600 to 850 repertoires, and around 9.9 million of these chains were shared by at least two donors. To remove PCR and sequencing errors, raw reads were error-corrected and collapsed into unique sequences using a nearest-neighbor algorithm that merged closely related sequences. To assign V, D and J gene segments, CDR3 sequences were aligned to IMGT reference sequences. Each retained sequence needed at least a six-nucleotide match to both a V gene segment and a J gene segment. A rearrangement was called productive if the CDR3 had no stop codons and remained in frame with V and J, and every other rearrangement was called non-productive. CDR3 was defined by IMGT convention, running from the second conserved V-encoded cysteine to the conserved J-encoded phenylalanine. The earlier analysis of about 500 of the donors excluded sequences that lacked an unambiguous match to a single V gene segment. An earlier analysis of several hundred of the donors classified V segments as functional when productive rearrangements were above 56.7% and as segregating when the standard deviation between donors was above 5%. A statistical classification framework was built to diagnose cytomegalovirus status from the catalog of TCR beta chain sequences. In a later analysis, TCR nucleotide sequences were compared against IMGT/GENE-DB human TR gene sequences so that V and J genes could be assigned. In a later analysis, CDR3 sequences and most-parsimonious VDJ recombination scenarios were assigned using the TCRdist pipeline. In a later analysis, every TCR beta chain was defined by the combination of its CDR3 amino acid sequence and its V-gene family, and reads without a unique V-gene family were dropped. As a way to deal with suspected cross-contamination and a sequencing artifact, a later analysis dropped 450 to 600 nucleotide sequences that were highly shared and had low generation probability. In a later analysis, a clonal expansion index was calculated for each public chain from normalized within-repertoire ranks of inferred template counts. Generation probabilities in a later analysis came from a VDJ recombination model fitted to out-of-frame rearrangements, and those results were checked against IGoR. In a later analysis, TCR-TCR, TCR-HLA and TCR-CMV co-occurrence was scored with hypergeometric tests, and a repertoire-size bias correction was applied to TCR pairs. A later analysis estimated false discovery rates by permuting HLA or CMV assignments 20 times. A later analysis grouped co-occurring TCRs with DBSCAN, adding TCRdist sequence similarity when clustering within HLA-allele-positive subsets. For co-occurrence clustering, repertoires with fewer than 30,000 or more than 120,000 public chains were excluded, along with five repertoires with anomalous nucleotide sharing. TCRdb provides this immuneACCESS table in a form limited to in-frame rearrangements. Some clones are lacking; in checked studies, under half of them reflect an unresolved V gene, and why the rest are absent is not known. The V and J calls and clone size are taken from that table; D and trimming were inferred from the DNA. The sample table contains over 95,000 clones; only one count was recorded for around three quarters of them. Jointly, the top ten make up just over 2% of the sample.

Findings and caveats that apply to the study as a whole: According to a later analysis, TCR association rates differed among HLA loci, with DRB1 alleles showing the most associated TCRs and HLA-C alleles showing the fewest. Some IMGT-functional V segments, including TRBV6-2 and TRBV6-3, could not be distinguished by the 87-base-pair reads and were therefore excluded. Sequencing depth was assumed to be roughly uniform across donors in the presence/absence analyses, though that assumption may not hold. In vitro tests confirmed that a few of the cytomegalovirus-associated TCR beta chains recognize cytomegalovirus antigens. According to a later genetic analysis, donors in an Asian-associated ancestry cluster had fewer N-insertions in productive TCRs than the roughly 700-donor mean. The cohort was sequenced for TCR beta chains only, and without alpha or paired-chain data the features that could be detected were limited. Several of the top co-occurrence clusters appeared to be linked to parvovirus B19, influenza, CMV and Epstein-Barr virus, according to a later analysis. In a later analysis, some 18,000 TCR beta sequences were associated with specific HLA alleles at a false discovery rate of 0.05. Broadly in line with IMGT annotations, most TCR beta V segments showed up in productive rearrangements about 87% or about 30% of the time in an earlier analysis of a few hundred of the donors. Most TCR sequences were observed very rarely across donors, whereas some public TCRs were present in many individuals. The authors suggested that the approach could potentially be extended to other disease states and immunological phenotypes. Linkage disequilibrium might explain the correlated functional status among segregating V segments, but an unknown experimental factor could not be excluded. In a later genetic analysis, a missense DCLRE1C variant was associated with V-gene and J-gene trimming of TCR beta chains, and the association was replicated in an independent cohort. A later analysis found that HLA-associated TCR beta chains were more clonally expanded and had lower generation probabilities than equally common non-associated chains. Because counts were too low, some 17 rarely observed V segments, including chromosome 9 orphons, were left out of the earlier analysis of 587 of the donors. Most CMV-associated TCR beta chains appeared to be HLA-restricted in a later analysis, and the HLA associations seemed to be driven largely by CMV exposure. Cytomegalovirus status was reported to be diagnosed by the classifier with high specificity and sensitivity in both the original and validation cohorts. The sequencing pipeline was judged likely to have produced a cluster of highly shared sequence variants as a technical artifact. For the cohort, immune exposure information was limited to CMV serostatus. HLA typing was unavailable for some donors at each locus, so association tests used only the typed subset. The study gave a list of over 150 TCR beta chains associated with cytomegalovirus. A further reported finding was that TCR beta sequences accurately predicted the HLA-A and HLA-B alleles for most subjects in the first cohort. Strong co-occurrence of HLA alleles, especially DR and DQ, made assigning TCR associations to individual alleles difficult.

The cohort consisted of hundreds of healthy bone marrow donors. At the time of sampling, every cohort member was nominally healthy, though immune exposures that went unrecorded were likely present. Of the approximately 700 cohort members, 289 had positive CMV serostatus and 350 to 450 had negative CMV serostatus, and CMV serostatus was not recorded for the donor. A peripheral blood sample was collected from each donor, and TCR beta sequencing was performed on peripheral blood mononuclear cells. The Qiagen DNeasy Blood Extraction Kit was used to extract genomic DNA from the blood cell samples. Details on this clone: Its antigen has not been determined. Base-call qualities are not available, and no considerably larger clone is one nucleotide away.

This chain joins TRBV4-1 to TRBJ2-7, with the D gene not confidently named. Sample: PBMCs. The origin of this receptor is a human donor in good health. The CDR3 here reads CATPSPAFDTAHHPFSYEQYF. The nucleotide sequence is TGCGCCACTCCATCACCCGCTTTCGACACAGCCCACCATCCTTTCTCCTACGAGCAGTACTTC.